The 21 T cell receptor beta chains reported below all come from one sample, sequenced in a study of beta chain features in type 1 diabetes (dated by TCRdb to the late 2010s). Library creation used the immunoSEQ multiplex PCR assay. The entire isolated RNA was reverse transcribed using the High Capacity cDNA Reverse Transcription Kit, and thus expressed TCRB transcripts were sequenced. TCRdb re-hosts the immuneACCESS table, in-frame sequences only. Its copies lack some clones; in the studies checked, an unresolved V gene accounts for under half of them, and the cause for the rest is not known. The sample table shows under 250,000 clones, and around 14% are seen once. The ten biggest clones cover more than 0.025% of the sample. The sequenced sample was naive CD4+ T cells from blood. The cell subset or site label, read with the paper, signifies: true naive CD4+ T cells. The receptors originated from a middle-aged woman in good health.

This clone was recorded many times. The chain couples TRBV7-2 to TRBJ2-7, with D tentatively TRBD1 (5 bases). Germline V CDR1 and CDR2: SGHTA, FQGNSA. V lost 4 bases and J 7 bases, leaving 14 bases between the germline ends. There are 13 residues in the CDR3. CDR3 DNA sequence: TGTGCCAGCAGCTCTCAGGTGACAGATGAGCAGTACTTC. This encodes CASSSQVTDEQYF.

This clone was counted a few times. The chain links TRBV27 to TRBJ2-7; TRBD1 might be the D (7 bases). Germline CDR1 MNHEY, CDR2 SMNVEV (reference sequence). The CDR3 has 13 residues. V shed 6 bases and J shed 0 bases, with 9 bases lying between them. The CDR3 DNA follows: TGTGCCAGCAGCAGGGGGGACTCCTACGAGCAGTACTTC. This codes for CASSRGDSYEQYF.

This clone was counted a few times. This chain uses TRBV6-5 with TRBJ1-1, with D possibly TRBD1 on 5 matching bases. Germline CDR1 and CDR2: MNHEY and SVGAGI. Trimming removed 2 bases from V and 1 base from J, with 8 bases in between. There are 14 residues in the CDR3. The CDR3 here is CASSYGGQNTEAFF. DNA of the CDR3: TGTGCCAGCAGTTACGGCGGACAGAACACTGAAGCTTTCTTT.

V and J are TRBV2 and TRBJ1-1; unclear D gene. The CDR3 contains 11 residues. Trimming took 4 bases from V and 7 from J, leaving 7 bases between them. Germline CDR1 SNHLY, CDR2 FYNNEI. DNA of the CDR3: TGTGCCAGCAGTGTTGAGCTTGAAGCTTTCTTT. Its translation is CASSVELEAFF.

There are a few counts of this clone. The chain combines TRBV6-6 with TRBJ2-7; TRBD1 agrees at 9 bases. The J segment lost 2 bases and the V segment lost 1 base, leaving 3 bases of the junction unmatched. Germline values: CDR1 MNHNY, CDR2 SVGAGI (reference sequence). This CDR3 has 15 residues. For the CDR3, the DNA is TGTGCCAGCAGTTACTTTGGGACAGGGCCCTACGAGCAGTACTTC. It is translated as CASSYFGTGPYEQYF.

The V gene is TRBV11-2, the J gene TRBJ2-5; TRBD2 matches 14 bases. The germline V gene has CDR1 SGHAT and CDR2 FQNNGV. This CDR3 is built from 18 residues. Trimming removed 4 bases from V and 8 bases from J; junction bases left unmatched: 15. The CDR3 bases are TGTGCCAGCAGCTCGAGAGGACTAGCGGGGGGCCCGACCGAAACCCAGTACTTC. This gives the protein CASSSRGLAGGPTETQYF.

This clone was recorded many times. Within the sample, other DNA sequences also encode this same CDR3. This chain links TRBV7-2 with TRBJ2-5, with D possibly TRBD2 on 5 matching bases. Germline V gene lookup returns CDR1 SGHTA and CDR2 FQGNSA. The CDR3 covers 13 residues. Trimming took off 1 base at V and 5 bases at J, with 8 bases between the two ends. The CDR3 is CASSLVRGETQYF. The CDR3 DNA reads TGTGCCAGCAGCTTAGTACGCGGGGAGACCCAGTACTTC.

This chain uses TRBV7-9 with TRBJ1-2; 7 bases are a match to TRBD1. Trimming removed 5 bases from V and 3 bases from J; junction bases left unmatched: 6. CDR3 size: 14 residues. Looked up from germline, CDR1 is SEHNR and CDR2 is FQNEAQ (reference sequence). CDR3 sequence (DNA): TGTGCCAGCAGCAATAGGGGGCCGGACTATGGCTACACCTTC. This gives the protein CASSNRGPDYGYTF.

The chain recombines TRBV18 with TRBJ1-3; maybe TRBD1 (6 bases). Trimming cost V 1 base and J 0 bases, with 13 bases left between them. The CDR3 runs to 17 residues. CDR1 is KGHSH, CDR2 LQKENI, per germline. The CDR3 DNA sequence: TGTGCCAGCTCACCACGACAGGCCGAAGTCTCTGGAAACACCATATATTTT. Its protein is CASSPRQAEVSGNTIYF.

The chain has TRBV19 and TRBJ2-1; D is perhaps TRBD2 (5 bases). V was pared by 5 bases and J by 1 base, with 18 bases between. This CDR3 comprises 17 residues. In germline, CDR1 is LNHDA, CDR2 SQIVND (reference sequence). The CDR3 sequence is CASSYKPPTGSYNEQFF. The CDR3 region has the DNA TGTGCCAGTAGTTATAAACCCCCCACGGGATCCTACAATGAGCAGTTCTTC.

V gene TRBV2 combines with J gene TRBJ2-3; possibly TRBD2 for D (5 bases). This CDR3 is 14 amino acids long. Trimming shortened V by 6 bases and J by 3 bases, and 13 bases separated the two germline ends. Germline V lookup: CDR1 SNHLY, CDR2 FYNNEI. CDR3 loop: CASSGVPGTDTQYF. For the CDR3, the DNA is TGTGCCAGCAGCGGGGTTCCGGGTACAGATACGCAGTATTTT. Variable domain in full (rest from reference TRBV2 and TRBJ2-3): EPEVTQTPSHQVTQMGQEVILRCVPISNHLYFYWYRQILGQKVEFLVSFYNNEISEKSEIFDDQFSVERPDGSNFTLKIRSTKLEDSAMYFCASSGVPGTDTQYFGPGTRLTVL.

The CDR3 nucleotides are TGTGCCAGCAGTTACTCCCGGGGGGGAGATACGCAGTATTTT. Protein product: CASSYSRGGDTQYF. The chain is built from TRBV6-5 and TRBJ2-3; TRBD2 matches at 8 bases. Germline CDR1 MNHEY, CDR2 SVGAGI. Trimming took 0 bases from V and 5 from J; bases not matched to a gene: 1. The CDR3 has 14 amino acids.

This clone occurred a few times. The chain couples TRBV15 to TRBJ1-2; D remains ambiguous. V dropped 0 bases and J dropped 4 bases, with 12 bases sitting between them. CDR1 and CDR2 from the germline V gene are LNHNV and YYDKDF (reference sequence). The CDR3 is made up of 15 amino acids. The CDR3 protein is CATSRESAGGYGYTF. The CDR3 nucleotides are TGTGCCACCAGCAGAGAGTCGGCAGGAGGCTATGGCTACACCTTC.

This clone was counted only a few times. The genes are TRBV19 and TRBJ2-7; 7 bases align to TRBD1. CDR3 size: 14 residues. V trimming: 7 bases; J trimming: 11 bases; junction bases outside the gene matches: 17. Germline V lookup: CDR1 LNHDA, CDR2 SQIVND (reference sequence). Written as DNA, the CDR3 is TGTGCCAGTACCCCCGGGACAGCTACTACTCCGGAGTACTTC. This encodes CASTPGTATTPEYF.

The chain links TRBV5-1 to TRBJ1-2; 7 nucleotides line up with TRBD1. This CDR3 region has 13 residues. Germline loops: CDR1 SGHRS, CDR2 YFSETQ. With V trimmed by 0 bases and J by 8 bases, 4 bases remained unmatched. CDR3: CASSLVTGAGYTF. As DNA, the CDR3 is TGCGCCAGCAGCTTGGTTACAGGGGCAGGCTACACCTTC.

The sample holds a few counts of this clone. The chain joins TRBV5-1 to TRBJ1-2; possibly TRBD1 for D (6 bases). The CDR3 is 15 amino acids. Per germline, CDR1 SGHRS and CDR2 YFSETQ. Trimming shortened V by 6 bases and J by 3 bases, and 18 bases separated the two germline ends. The CDR3 region is CASKIGDTAHYGYTF. The DNA of the CDR3 is TGCGCCAGCAAGATCGGGGACACGGCTCACTATGGCTACACCTTC.

This clone was recorded a few times. The chain recombines TRBV29-1 with TRBJ1-2; D gene ambiguous. Deletions cut 3 bases from V and 4 bases from J, with 15 bases between. This CDR3 comprises 14 residues. Germline V gives CDR1 SQVTM, CDR2 ANQGSEA. The CDR3 region is CSVERPEILYGYTF. The CDR3 bases are TGCAGCGTTGAGAGGCCAGAAATTCTCTATGGCTACACCTTC. The variable domain in full, completed from reference TRBV29-1 and TRBJ1-2, reads SAVISQKPSRDICQRGTSLTIQCQVDSQVTMMFWYRQQPGQSLTLIATANQGSEATYESGFVIDKFPISRPNLTFSTLTVSNMSPEDSSIYLCSVERPEILYGYTFGSGTRLTVV.

The rearrangement uses TRBV7-9 and TRBJ1-6; D might be TRBD1 (5 bases). The length of the CDR3 is 15 residues. Trimming took off 5 bases at V and 7 bases at J, with 15 bases between the two ends. The germline gives CDR1 SEHNR, CDR2 FQNEAQ (reference sequence). The CDR3 here is CASSLLTGGNSPLHF. CDR3 DNA sequence: TGTGCCAGCAGCCTCTTAACAGGAGGGAATTCACCCCTCCACTTT.

This clone was seen a few times. The chain recombines TRBV2 with TRBJ1-2; D possibly corresponds to TRBD1 (5 bases). The germline V gene encodes CDR1 SNHLY and CDR2 FYNNEI. V lost 4 bases and J 4 bases, leaving 13 bases between the germline ends. This CDR3 comprises 14 residues. The chain's CDR3 is CASSVEQALYGYTF. The CDR3, as DNA: TGTGCCAGCAGTGTGGAACAGGCGCTCTATGGCTACACCTTC.

The sample holds a few counts of this clone. The CDR3 region is CAHKPGTSGSNEQFF. The CDR3 bases are TGTGCCCACAAACCCGGGACTAGCGGATCCAATGAGCAGTTCTTC. V is TRBV2 and J is TRBJ2-1; the match to TRBD2 covers 11 bases. Trimming at V came to 11 bases and at J to 6 bases, leaving 12 bases not matched to a gene. This CDR3 contains 15 residues. The germline gives CDR1 SNHLY, CDR2 FYNNEI.

This clone was observed a handful of times. This rearrangement joins TRBV6-1 to TRBJ1-2; TRBD1 matches 8 bases. J lost 4 bases, V lost 3 bases, and 7 bases had no gene match. Germline V gene sequence: CDR1 MNHNS, CDR2 SASEGT. CDR3 size: 15 residues. The DNA for the CDR3 is TGTGCCAGCAGTGAGCCACAGGGGGTCAGCTATGGCTACACCTTC. It encodes CASSEPQGVSYGYTF.